The 3 T cell receptor beta chains reported below all come from one sample, sequenced in a study of neurological immune-mediated disorders. One entry per CDR3 protein, called by TCRdb with MiXCR from the 5' RACE reads. The data show around 31,000 distinct CDR3 sequences, about 4.1% seen once. Source material: CD4+ T cells from blood. The receptors derive from a woman between 40 and 50 years old in good health.

This clonotype was seen at least ten times. The chain carries TRBV6-1 and TRBJ2-3; either TRBD1 or TRBD2 may supply D (5 bases each). Looked up from germline, CDR1 is MNHNS and CDR2 is SASEGT. The V gene lost 7 bases and the J gene lost 0 bases, with 14 bases spanning the gap. The CDR3 runs 15 residues. The CDR3 here is CASNPSWGSTDTQYF. In DNA form, the CDR3 reads TGTGCCAGCAACCCTAGCTGGGGGAGCACAGATACGCAGTATTTT.

This clonotype was seen many times. The rearrangement uses TRBV10-1 and TRBJ2-7; possibly TRBD1 for D (5 bases). There are 14 residues in the CDR3. V lost 5 bases and J 3 bases, leaving 14 bases between the germline ends. CDR1 and CDR2 from the germline V gene are WNHNN and SYGVQD (reference sequence). CDR3 bases: TGCGCCAGCAGTCGAGGCAGGGTTGACTACGAGCAGTACTTC. Protein: CASSRGRVDYEQYF.

This clonotype has ten or more counts. The chain employs TRBV24-1 and TRBJ2-3; D is ambiguous. This CDR3 spans 12 amino acids. The germline V gene encodes CDR1 KGHDR and CDR2 SFDVKD. Trimming cost V 5 bases and J 3 bases, with 5 bases left between them. The CDR3 DNA sequence: TGTGCCACCAGTGCTGTTACAGATACGCAGTATTTT. It is translated as CATSAVTDTQYF.